The present TCR beta chain was sequenced within a study of T cells after yellow fever vaccination. The overall study: Preparation of fractions with low cell numbers was performed using SMART-Seq v4 Ultra Low Input.

General study findings and limits: Although the secondary response was weaker, it peaked faster, at day 5 versus 15.

This CDR3 contains 17 residues. Trimming removed 6 bases from V and 7 bases from J, with 22 bases in between. The germline CDR1 and CDR2 sequences are ENHRY and SYGVKD. Template-switching 5'RACE yielded the TCR cDNA; a universal primer site and UMIs were added in the process. TCRdb ran MiXCR on the 5' RACE reads and lists one entry per CDR3 protein. This sample has tens of thousands of distinct CDR3 sequences, with 6.3% found just once. This sequence was found in a man aged 25-45 years who received the YFV17D yellow fever vaccine. The chain has TRBV10-3 and TRBJ1-6; D gene ambiguous. The starting material was PBMCs, either bulk or a sorted T-cell subset (CD4+, CD8+, memory, or dextramer-sorted; not recorded which), obtained on the day of the yellow fever booster vaccination. The chain's CDR3 is CAIREQTSAQANSPLHF. In DNA, the CDR3 is TGTGCCATCAGAGAACAGACCTCAGCCCAGGCAAATTCACCCCTCCACTTT.